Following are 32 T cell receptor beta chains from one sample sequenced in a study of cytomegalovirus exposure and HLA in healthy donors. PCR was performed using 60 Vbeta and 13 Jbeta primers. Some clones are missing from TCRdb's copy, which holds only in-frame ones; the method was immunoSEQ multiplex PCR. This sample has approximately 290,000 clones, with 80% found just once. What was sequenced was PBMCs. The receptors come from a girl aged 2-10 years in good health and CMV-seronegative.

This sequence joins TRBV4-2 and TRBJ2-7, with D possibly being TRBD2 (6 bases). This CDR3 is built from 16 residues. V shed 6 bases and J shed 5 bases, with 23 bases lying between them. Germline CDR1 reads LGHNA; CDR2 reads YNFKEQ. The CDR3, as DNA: TGTGCCAGCAGTCCCTATGAAAGGTGGGAGGTCGACGAGCAGTACTTC. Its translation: CASSPYERWEVDEQYF.

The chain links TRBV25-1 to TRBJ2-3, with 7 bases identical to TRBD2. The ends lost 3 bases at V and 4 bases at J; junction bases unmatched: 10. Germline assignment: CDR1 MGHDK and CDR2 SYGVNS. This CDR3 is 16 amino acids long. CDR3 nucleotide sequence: TGTGCCAGCAGTGACCTGGGGGGAGGGCAGGCAGATACGCAGTATTTT. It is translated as CASSDLGGGQADTQYF.

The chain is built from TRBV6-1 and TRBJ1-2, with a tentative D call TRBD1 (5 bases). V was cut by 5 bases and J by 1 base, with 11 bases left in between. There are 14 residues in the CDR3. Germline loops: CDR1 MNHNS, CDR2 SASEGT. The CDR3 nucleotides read TGTGCCAGCAGTCGGCGGGGACTTAACTATGGCTACACCTTC. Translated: CASSRRGLNYGYTF.

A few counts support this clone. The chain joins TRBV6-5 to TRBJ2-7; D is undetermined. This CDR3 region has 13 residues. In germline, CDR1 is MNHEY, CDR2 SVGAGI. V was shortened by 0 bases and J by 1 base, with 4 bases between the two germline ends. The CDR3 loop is CASSYSLSYEQYF. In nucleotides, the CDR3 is TGTGCCAGCAGTTACTCCTTATCCTACGAGCAGTACTTC.

The CDR3 loop reads CASSEWNRANQETQYF. In nucleotides, the CDR3 is TGTGCCAGCAGTGAATGGAACAGGGCGAACCAAGAGACCCAGTACTTC. The chain joins TRBV25-1 to TRBJ2-5; D perhaps matches TRBD1 (6 bases). The germline gives CDR1 MGHDK, CDR2 SYGVNS. CDR3 length: 16 amino acids. Between the trimmed V and J ends, which lost 1 base and 0 bases, there was a span of 12 bases.

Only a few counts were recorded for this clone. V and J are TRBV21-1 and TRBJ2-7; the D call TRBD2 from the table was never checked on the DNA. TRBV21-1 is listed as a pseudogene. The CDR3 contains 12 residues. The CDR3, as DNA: TGTGCCAGCAGCAAAGTTCTATACGAGCAGTACTTC. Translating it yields CASSKVLYEQYF.

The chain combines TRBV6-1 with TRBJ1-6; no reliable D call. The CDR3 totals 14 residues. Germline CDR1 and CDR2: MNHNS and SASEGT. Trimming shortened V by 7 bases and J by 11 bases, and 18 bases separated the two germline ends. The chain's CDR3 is CASIRSHGATPLHF. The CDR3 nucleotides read TGTGCCAGCATTAGGTCCCACGGAGCGACACCCCTCCACTTT.

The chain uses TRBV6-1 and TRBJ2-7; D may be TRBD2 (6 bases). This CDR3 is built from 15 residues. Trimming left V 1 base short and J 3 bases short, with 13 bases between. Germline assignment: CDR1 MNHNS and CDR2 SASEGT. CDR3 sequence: CASSEGRGRFYEQYF. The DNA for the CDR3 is TGTGCCAGCAGTGAAGGGAGGGGACGGTTCTACGAGCAGTACTTC.

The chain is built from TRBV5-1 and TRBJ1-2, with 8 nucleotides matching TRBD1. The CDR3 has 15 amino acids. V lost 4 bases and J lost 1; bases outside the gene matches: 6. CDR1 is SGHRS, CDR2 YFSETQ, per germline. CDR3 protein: CASSRTGNGNYGYTF. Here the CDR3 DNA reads TGCGCCAGCAGCAGGACAGGGAATGGTAACTATGGCTACACCTTC.

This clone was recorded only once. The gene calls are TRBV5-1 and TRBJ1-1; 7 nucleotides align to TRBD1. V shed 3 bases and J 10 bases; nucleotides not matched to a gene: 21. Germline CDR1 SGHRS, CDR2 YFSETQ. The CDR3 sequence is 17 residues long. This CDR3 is CASSSRWDRRYSAGAFF. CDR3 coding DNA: TGCGCCAGCAGCTCGAGGTGGGACAGACGCTATTCCGCCGGAGCTTTCTTT.

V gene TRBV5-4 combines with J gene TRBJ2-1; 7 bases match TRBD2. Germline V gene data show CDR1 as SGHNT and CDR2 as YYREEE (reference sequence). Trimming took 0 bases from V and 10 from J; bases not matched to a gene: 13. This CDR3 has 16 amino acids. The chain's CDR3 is CASSLAALAGVEEQFF. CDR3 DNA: TGTGCCAGCAGCTTGGCCGCTTTGGCGGGAGTAGAGGAGCAGTTCTTC.

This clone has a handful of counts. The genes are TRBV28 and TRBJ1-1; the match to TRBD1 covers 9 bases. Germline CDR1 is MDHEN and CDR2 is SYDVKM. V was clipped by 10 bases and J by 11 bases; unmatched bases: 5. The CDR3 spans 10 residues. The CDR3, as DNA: TGTGCCACAATGGGACAGGGTGCTTTCTTT. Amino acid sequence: CATMGQGAFF.

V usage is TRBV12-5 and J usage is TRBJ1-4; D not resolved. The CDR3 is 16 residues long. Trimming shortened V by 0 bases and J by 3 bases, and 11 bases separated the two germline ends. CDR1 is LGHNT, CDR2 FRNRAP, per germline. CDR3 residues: CASGLVIGRPNEKLFF. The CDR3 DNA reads TGTGCTAGTGGTTTGGTTATTGGGAGACCTAATGAAAAACTGTTTTTT. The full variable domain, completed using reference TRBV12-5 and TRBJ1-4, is DARVTQTPRHKVTEMGQEVTMRCQPILGHNTVFWYRQTMMQGLELLAYFRNRAPLDDSGMPKDRFSAEMPDATLATLKIQPSEPRDSAVYFCASGLVIGRPNEKLFFGSGTQLSVL.

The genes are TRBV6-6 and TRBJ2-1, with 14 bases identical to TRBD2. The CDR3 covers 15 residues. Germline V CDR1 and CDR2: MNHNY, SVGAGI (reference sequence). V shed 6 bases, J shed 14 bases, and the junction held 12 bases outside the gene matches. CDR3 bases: TGTGCCAGCAGAGATCGACTAGCGGGAGGGACGGTGGAGTTCTTC. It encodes CASRDRLAGGTVEFF.

CDR3 coding DNA: TGCGCCAGCAGCCAAGACGGACTAGCGGGGAACTACGAGCAGTACTTC. It codes for CASSQDGLAGNYEQYF. J is TRBJ2-5 and V is TRBV4-1; 12 bases fit TRBD2. The J call may be mistaken, given a closer DNA end match to TRBJ2-7. The CDR3 is 16 amino acids. Germline CDR1 reads MGHRA; CDR2 reads YSYEKL.

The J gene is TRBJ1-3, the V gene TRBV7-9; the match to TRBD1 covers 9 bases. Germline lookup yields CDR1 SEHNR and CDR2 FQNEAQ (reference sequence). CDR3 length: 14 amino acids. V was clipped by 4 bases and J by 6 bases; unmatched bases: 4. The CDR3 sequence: CASSWDRAANTIYF. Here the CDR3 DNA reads TGTGCCAGCAGCTGGGACAGGGCGGCAAACACCATATATTTT. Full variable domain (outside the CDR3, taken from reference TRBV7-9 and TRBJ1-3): DTGVSQNPRHKITKRGQNVTFRCDPISEHNRLYWYRQTLGQGPEFLTYFQNEAQLEKSRLLSDRFSAERPKGSFSTLEIQRTEQGDSAMYLCASSWDRAANTIYFGEGSWLTVV.

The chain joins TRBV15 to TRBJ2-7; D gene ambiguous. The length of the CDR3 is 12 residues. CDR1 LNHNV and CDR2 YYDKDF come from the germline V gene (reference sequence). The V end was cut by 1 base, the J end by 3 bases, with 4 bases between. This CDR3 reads CATSRVSYEQYF. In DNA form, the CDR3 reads TGTGCCACCAGCAGAGTGAGCTACGAGCAGTACTTC.

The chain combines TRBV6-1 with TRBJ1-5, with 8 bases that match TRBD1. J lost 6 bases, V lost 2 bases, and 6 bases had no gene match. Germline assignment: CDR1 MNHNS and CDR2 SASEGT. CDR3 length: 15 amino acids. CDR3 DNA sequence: TGTGCCAGCAGTGAACACCCAGGGGGCGGTCAGCCCCAGCATTTT. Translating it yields CASSEHPGGGQPQHF.

CDR3 coding DNA: TGTGCCAGCAGCCCGAGGCTGAGCTCTGGAAACACCATATATTTT. It specifies CASSPRLSSGNTIYF. The rearrangement links TRBV5-6 to TRBJ1-3; D gene unclear. Per the germline V gene, CDR1 is SGHDT and CDR2 is YYEEEE. The CDR3 spans 15 residues. Trimming left V 4 bases short and J 0 bases short, with 11 bases between.

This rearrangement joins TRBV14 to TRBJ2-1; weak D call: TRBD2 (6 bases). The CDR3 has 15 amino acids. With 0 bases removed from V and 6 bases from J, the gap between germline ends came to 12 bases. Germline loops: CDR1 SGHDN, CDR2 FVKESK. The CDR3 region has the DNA TGTGCCAGCAGCCAAGAAACACTAGCTTCCAATGAGCAGTTCTTC. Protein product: CASSQETLASNEQFF. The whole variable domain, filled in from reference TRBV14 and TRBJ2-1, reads EAGVTQFPSHSVIEKGQTVTLRCDPISGHDNLYWYRRVMGKEIKFLLHFVKESKQDESGMPNNRFLAERTGGTYSTLKVQPAELEDSGVYFCASSQETLASNEQFFGPGTRLTVL.

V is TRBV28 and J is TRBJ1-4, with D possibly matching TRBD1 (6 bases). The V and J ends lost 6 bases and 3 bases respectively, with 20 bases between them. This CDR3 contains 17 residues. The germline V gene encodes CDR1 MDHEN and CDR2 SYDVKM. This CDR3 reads CASRFRRLQGPNEKLFF. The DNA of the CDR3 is TGTGCCAGCAGGTTCCGCCGTTTACAGGGACCTAATGAAAAACTGTTTTTT.

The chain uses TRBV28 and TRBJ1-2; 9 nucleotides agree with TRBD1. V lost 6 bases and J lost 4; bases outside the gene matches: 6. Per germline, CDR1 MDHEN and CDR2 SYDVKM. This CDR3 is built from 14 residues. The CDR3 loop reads CASRANRGPYGYTF. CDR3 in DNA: TGTGCCAGCAGGGCCAACAGGGGGCCCTATGGCTACACCTTC.

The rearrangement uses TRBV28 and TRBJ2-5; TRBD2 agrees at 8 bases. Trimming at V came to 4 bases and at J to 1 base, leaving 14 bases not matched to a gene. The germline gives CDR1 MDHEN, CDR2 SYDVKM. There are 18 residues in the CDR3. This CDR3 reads CASSSPLGLAGFQETQYF. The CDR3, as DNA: TGTGCCAGCAGTTCCCCACTCGGATTAGCGGGGTTCCAAGAGACCCAGTACTTC.

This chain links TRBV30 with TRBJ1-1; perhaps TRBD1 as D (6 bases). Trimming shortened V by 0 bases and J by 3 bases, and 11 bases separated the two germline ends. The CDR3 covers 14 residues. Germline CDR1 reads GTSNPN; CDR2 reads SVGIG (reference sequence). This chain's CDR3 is CAWSVQGGDTEAFF. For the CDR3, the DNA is TGTGCCTGGAGTGTACAAGGGGGAGACACTGAAGCTTTCTTT.

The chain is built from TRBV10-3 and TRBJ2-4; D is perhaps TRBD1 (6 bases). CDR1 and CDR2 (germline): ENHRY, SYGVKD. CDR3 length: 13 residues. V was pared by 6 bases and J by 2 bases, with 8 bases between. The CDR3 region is CAIRQGPKNIQYF. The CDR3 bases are TGTGCCATCAGACAGGGACCCAAAAACATTCAGTACTTC.

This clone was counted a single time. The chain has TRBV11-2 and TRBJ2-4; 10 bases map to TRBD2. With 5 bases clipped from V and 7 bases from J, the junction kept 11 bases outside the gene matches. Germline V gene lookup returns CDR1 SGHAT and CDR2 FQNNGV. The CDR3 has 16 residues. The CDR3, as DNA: TGTGCCAGCAGCCCCCGGACTAGCGGACCCCTCAACATTCAGTACTTC. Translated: CASSPRTSGPLNIQYF.

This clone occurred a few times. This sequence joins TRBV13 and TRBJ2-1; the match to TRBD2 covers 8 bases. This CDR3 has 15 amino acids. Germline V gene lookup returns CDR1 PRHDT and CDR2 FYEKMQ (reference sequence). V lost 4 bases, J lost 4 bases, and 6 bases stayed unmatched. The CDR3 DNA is TGTGCCAGCAGCTCCCCGGGAGGGAGGTACAATGAGCAGTTCTTC. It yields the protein CASSSPGGRYNEQFF.

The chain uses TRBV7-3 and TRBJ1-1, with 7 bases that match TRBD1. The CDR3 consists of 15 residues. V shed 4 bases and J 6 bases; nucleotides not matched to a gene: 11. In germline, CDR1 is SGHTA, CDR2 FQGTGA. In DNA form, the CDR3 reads TGTGCCAGCAGCTCCAAACAGGGGCGGTTTTCTGAAGCTTTCTTT. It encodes CASSSKQGRFSEAFF.

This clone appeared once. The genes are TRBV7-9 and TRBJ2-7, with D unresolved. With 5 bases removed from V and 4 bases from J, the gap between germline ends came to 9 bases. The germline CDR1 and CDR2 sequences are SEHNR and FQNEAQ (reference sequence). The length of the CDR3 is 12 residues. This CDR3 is CASSPRHYEQYF. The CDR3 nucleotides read TGTGCCAGCAGCCCAAGACATTACGAGCAGTACTTC.

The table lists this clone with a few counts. The chain's CDR3 is CASSQEQGKGANVLTF. The CDR3 DNA sequence: TGTGCCAGCAGCCAAGAACAGGGCAAGGGGGCCAACGTCCTGACTTTC. The chain recombines TRBV4-2 with TRBJ2-6; possible D gene TRBD1, 6 bases. The germline V gene has CDR1 LGHNA and CDR2 YNFKEQ. The CDR3 loop spans 16 amino acids. V was cut by 0 bases and J by 4 bases, with 10 bases left in between.

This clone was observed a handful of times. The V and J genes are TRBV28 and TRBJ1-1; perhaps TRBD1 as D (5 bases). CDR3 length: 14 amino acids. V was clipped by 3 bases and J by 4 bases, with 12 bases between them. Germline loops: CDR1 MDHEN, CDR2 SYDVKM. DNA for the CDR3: TGTGCCAGCAGTTTGGCAGGGTCCCGCACTGAAGCTTTCTTT. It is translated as CASSLAGSRTEAFF.

CDR3 sequence: CASSPRGQGSSYNSPLHF. For the CDR3, the DNA is TGTGCCAGCAGCCCAAGAGGCCAGGGGAGCTCCTATAATTCACCCCTCCACTTT. The chain recombines TRBV7-9 with TRBJ1-6, with a possible D match to TRBD1 (6 bases). V was pared by 5 bases and J by 0 bases, with 17 bases between. Per the germline V gene, CDR1 is SEHNR and CDR2 is FQNEAQ (reference sequence). The CDR3 totals 18 residues. The full variable domain, in which reference TRBV7-9 and TRBJ1-6 provide the parts outside the CDR3, is DTGVSQNPRHKITKRGQNVTFRCDPISEHNRLYWYRQTLGQGPEFLTYFQNEAQLEKSRLLSDRFSAERPKGSFSTLEIQRTEQGDSAMYLCASSPRGQGSSYNSPLHFGNGTRLTVT.